A single sample is the source of the 3 T cell receptor beta chains below, sequenced in a study of T-cell memory formation after mild COVID-19. Each CDR3 protein gets one entry after TCRdb re-called the 5' RACE reads with MiXCR. The data hold 11,000 to 15,000 distinct CDR3 sequences, with roughly 19% observed a single time. Sequencing used PBMCs or a T cell subset sorted from them (not recorded which). The receptor source for this set is an adult woman who had mild COVID-19 (a few samples of this study predate the infection). Cell type and time point are not known.

J is TRBJ2-1 and V is TRBV6-4; D ambiguous. CDR3 length: 14 amino acids. Germline CDR1 MRHNA, CDR2 SNTAGT. The V end was cut by 6 bases, the J end by 6 bases, with 15 bases between. The CDR3 region is CASSPRVGSNEQFF. The CDR3 bases are TGTGCCAGCAGCCCTCGGGTAGGGTCCAATGAGCAGTTCTTC.

This clonotype came up many times. The genes are TRBV3-1 and TRBJ2-7; unclear D gene. There are 15 residues in the CDR3. Trimming removed 4 bases at V and 4 bases at J, with 17 bases between. Germline V CDR1 and CDR2: LGHDT, YNNKEL (reference sequence). The DNA of the CDR3 is TGTGCCAGCAGCCCCCTAGGAGTCCACCTTTACGAGCAGTACTTC. This translates into CASSPLGVHLYEQYF.

This clonotype was recorded at least ten times. In nucleotides, the CDR3 is TGTGCCAGCGAGGGAGGTACTGAAGCTTTCTTT. Its protein is CASEGGTEAFF. V and J are TRBV2 and TRBJ1-1, with unresolved D. With 8 bases removed from V and 5 bases from J, the gap between germline ends came to 9 bases. Germline CDR1 and CDR2: SNHLY and FYNNEI. The CDR3 is 11 amino acids. The full variable domain, in which reference TRBV2 and TRBJ1-1 provide the parts outside the CDR3, is EPEVTQTPSHQVTQMGQEVILRCVPISNHLYFYWYRQILGQKVEFLVSFYNNEISEKSEIFDDQFSVERPDGSNFTLKIRSTKLEDSAMYFCASEGGTEAFFGQGTRLTVV.